The rows below give T cell receptor beta chains drawn from one sample of a study of CD8 T cells in ankylosing spondylitis. TCRdb independently ran MiXCR on the 5' RACE reads; one entry per CDR3 protein. The data hold some 300,000 distinct CDR3 sequences, with less than 25% observed a single time. Source material: blood, either unsorted or a sorted T cell fraction (not recorded which). The origin of the receptors is a female donor with ankylosing spondylitis or in good health (not recorded which). Each CDR3 is given with its conserved first and last residue. D genes are given only for firm matches. Some rows have no size entry. The others give once, few or many, or a class for an expanded clone.

V gene: TRBV12-3/TRBV12-4
clone size: few
D gene: -
J gene: TRBJ2-7
CDR3 protein: CASSLAGRSEQYF
CDR3 DNA: TGTGCCAGCAGTTTAGCAGGGAGGTCCGAGCAGTACTTC

V gene: TRBV15
clone size: many
D gene: -
J gene: TRBJ2-3
CDR3 protein: CATSPRRVADTQYF
CDR3 DNA: TGTGCCACCAGCCCCAGGCGAGTTGCAGATACGCAGTATTTT

V gene: TRBV12-3/TRBV12-4
clone size: -
D gene: -
J gene: TRBJ2-7
CDR3 protein: CASSLSGGVSYEQYF
CDR3 DNA: TGTGCCAGCAGTTTAAGCGGAGGGGTCTCCTACGAGCAGTACTTC

V gene: TRBV15
clone size: -
D gene: -
J gene: TRBJ2-1
CDR3 protein: CATSRDRVQFF
CDR3 DNA: TGTGCCACCAGCAGAGACAGGGTGCAGTTCTTC

V gene: TRBV12-3/TRBV12-4
clone size: -
D gene: -
J gene: TRBJ1-3
CDR3 protein: CASSYSGPGNTIYF
CDR3 DNA: TGTGCCAGCAGCTACAGTGGGCCTGGAAACACCATATATTTT

V gene: TRBV5-6
clone size: few
D gene: -
J gene: TRBJ2-7
CDR3 protein: CASSRQRYEQYF
CDR3 DNA: TGTGCCAGCAGTAGACAGCGTTACGAGCAGTACTTC

V gene: TRBV20-1
clone size: many
D gene: -
J gene: TRBJ2-1
CDR3 protein: CSARGGRGNYNEQFF
CDR3 DNA: TGCAGTGCTAGAGGTGGCAGGGGAAACTACAATGAGCAGTTCTTC

V gene: TRBV20-1
clone size: -
D gene: TRBD1
J gene: TRBJ1-1
CDR3 protein: CSARDRRGIPNTEAFF
CDR3 DNA: TGCAGTGCTAGAGATCGCAGGGGGATCCCGAACACTGAAGCTTTCTTT

V gene: TRBV12-3/TRBV12-4
clone size: few
D gene: -
J gene: TRBJ2-7
CDR3 protein: CASSYIAVNSYEQYF
CDR3 DNA: TGTGCCAGCAGTTACATAGCGGTTAACTCCTACGAGCAGTACTTC

V gene: TRBV24-1
clone size: many
D gene: -
J gene: TRBJ2-1
CDR3 protein: CATSDPKLDEQFF
CDR3 DNA: TGTGCCACCAGTGACCCAAAATTGGATGAGCAGTTCTTC

V gene: TRBV10-2
clone size: many
D gene: -
J gene: TRBJ2-7
CDR3 protein: CASSEMRSYEQYF
CDR3 DNA: TGCGCCAGCAGTGAGATGAGGAGCTACGAGCAGTACTTC

V gene: TRBV10-3
clone size: -
D gene: TRBD2
J gene: TRBJ2-1
CDR3 protein: CATAAGGPSGLSGGEQFF
CDR3 DNA: TGTGCCACCGCAGCGGGAGGGCCTTCAGGGCTTTCGGGGGGTGAGCAGTTCTTC

V gene: TRBV7-9
clone size: -
D gene: -
J gene: TRBJ2-1
CDR3 protein: CASLRGDATYNEQFF
CDR3 DNA: TGTGCCAGCCTAAGGGGCGATGCCACCTACAATGAGCAGTTCTTC

V gene: TRBV18
clone size: few
D gene: -
J gene: TRBJ2-7
CDR3 protein: CASSPQRSYEQYF
CDR3 DNA: TGTGCCAGCTCACCCCAGCGCTCCTACGAGCAGTACTTC

V gene: TRBV6-4
clone size: -
D gene: TRBD2
J gene: TRBJ2-3
CDR3 protein: CASSASLTSGRADTQYF
CDR3 DNA: TGTGCCAGCAGTGCCTCCCTGACTAGCGGGAGAGCGGATACGCAGTATTTT

V gene: TRBV13
clone size: few
D gene: -
J gene: TRBJ1-6
CDR3 protein: CASSQDLGSYNSPLHF
CDR3 DNA: TGTGCCAGCAGCCAAGACCTTGGGTCCTATAATTCACCCCTCCACTTT

V gene: TRBV20-1
clone size: -
D gene: -
J gene: TRBJ1-1
CDR3 protein: CSAWKNTEAFF
CDR3 DNA: TGCAGTGCTTGGAAAAACACTGAAGCTTTCTTT

V gene: TRBV7-9
clone size: -
D gene: -
J gene: TRBJ2-5
CDR3 protein: CASSFWRDIQETQYF
CDR3 DNA: TGTGCCAGCAGCTTTTGGCGGGATATTCAAGAGACCCAGTACTTC

V gene: TRBV3-1
clone size: few
D gene: -
J gene: TRBJ1-1
CDR3 protein: CASSFKVLGNTEAFF
CDR3 DNA: TGTGCCAGCAGCTTCAAGGTCTTGGGGAACACTGAAGCTTTCTTT

V gene: TRBV5-1
clone size: few
D gene: TRBD1
J gene: TRBJ2-7
CDR3 protein: CASRPTGAGDYEQYF
CDR3 DNA: TGCGCCAGCAGACCAACAGGGGCGGGCGACTACGAGCAGTACTTC

V gene: TRBV5-1
clone size: -
D gene: TRBD2
J gene: TRBJ2-1
CDR3 protein: CASTPRASGTYNEQFF
CDR3 DNA: TGCGCCAGCACCCCGCGGGCTAGCGGGACCTACAATGAGCAGTTCTTC

V gene: TRBV29-1
clone size: many
D gene: TRBD1
J gene: TRBJ1-1
CDR3 protein: CSVGVTGANTEAFF
CDR3 DNA: TGCAGCGTTGGGGTAACAGGGGCGAACACTGAAGCTTTCTTT

V gene: TRBV4-1
clone size: few
D gene: TRBD2
J gene: TRBJ2-1
CDR3 protein: CASGTMGLATYNEQFF
CDR3 DNA: TGCGCCAGCGGTACGATGGGACTAGCGACCTACAATGAGCAGTTCTTC

V gene: TRBV15
clone size: -
D gene: TRBD1
J gene: TRBJ1-2
CDR3 protein: CATSREGQGEGYGYTF
CDR3 DNA: TGTGCCACCAGCAGAGAGGGACAGGGTGAGGGGTATGGCTACACCTTC

V gene: TRBV20-1
clone size: few
D gene: -
J gene: TRBJ2-1
CDR3 protein: CSARGNGGAIGVF
CDR3 DNA: TGCAGTGCTAGAGGGAATGGCGGGGCTATAGGGGTATTC

V gene: TRBV7-8
clone size: few
D gene: TRBD2
J gene: TRBJ2-3
CDR3 protein: CASRRLAGLTDTQYF
CDR3 DNA: TGTGCCAGCAGACGTCTAGCGGGCCTTACAGATACGCAGTATTTT

V gene: TRBV20-1
clone size: few
D gene: -
J gene: TRBJ2-3
CDR3 protein: CSASRLEDTQYF
CDR3 DNA: TGCAGTGCCTCACGACTAGAGGATACGCAGTATTTT

V gene: TRBV29-1
clone size: few
D gene: -
J gene: TRBJ2-7
CDR3 protein: CSVEVQGTLYEQYF
CDR3 DNA: TGCAGCGTTGAAGTACAAGGGACCCTTTACGAGCAGTACTTC

V gene: TRBV4-3
clone size: -
D gene: TRBD2
J gene: TRBJ2-3
CDR3 protein: CASSLNVGSGARDTQYF
CDR3 DNA: TGCGCCAGCAGCCTTAACGTGGGTAGCGGGGCCCGAGATACGCAGTATTTT

V gene: TRBV20-1
clone size: few
D gene: -
J gene: TRBJ2-3
CDR3 protein: CSAREGRGSTDTQYF
CDR3 DNA: TGCAGTGCTAGAGAGGGGAGAGGGAGCACAGATACGCAGTATTTT

V gene: TRBV7-2
clone size: few
D gene: TRBD2
J gene: TRBJ2-3
CDR3 protein: CASSFSGRRSTDTQYF
CDR3 DNA: TGTGCCAGCAGTTTTAGCGGGAGGCGAAGCACAGATACGCAGTATTTT

V gene: TRBV10-3
clone size: few
D gene: TRBD1
J gene: TRBJ2-7
CDR3 protein: CAISGTGAHEQYF
CDR3 DNA: TGTGCCATCAGCGGAACAGGGGCCCACGAGCAGTACTTC

V gene: TRBV12-3/TRBV12-4
clone size: -
D gene: -
J gene: TRBJ2-2
CDR3 protein: CASTAVNTGELYF
CDR3 DNA: TGTGCCAGCACGGCGGTAAACACCGGGGAGCTGTATTTT

V gene: TRBV30
clone size: -
D gene: -
J gene: TRBJ2-7
CDR3 protein: CAWIPGPGHEQYF
CDR3 DNA: TGTGCCTGGATCCCGGGACCGGGACACGAGCAGTACTTC

V gene: TRBV7-2
clone size: few
D gene: -
J gene: TRBJ2-7
CDR3 protein: CASSRPGRTYEQYF
CDR3 DNA: TGTGCCAGCAGCCGCCCGGGGAGGACCTACGAGCAGTACTTC

V gene: TRBV13
clone size: few
D gene: -
J gene: TRBJ2-1
CDR3 protein: CASSQVRTQYNEQFF
CDR3 DNA: TGTGCCAGCAGCCAAGTCCGGACTCAGTACAATGAGCAGTTCTTC

V gene: TRBV12-3/TRBV12-4
clone size: few
D gene: -
J gene: TRBJ1-2
CDR3 protein: CASSLSFYGYTF
CDR3 DNA: TGTGCCAGCAGTTTATCCTTCTATGGCTACACCTTC

V gene: TRBV29-1
clone size: -
D gene: -
J gene: TRBJ1-2
CDR3 protein: CSVRRLLANYGYTF
CDR3 DNA: TGCAGCGTCCGCAGACTGTTAGCTAACTATGGCTACACCTTC

V gene: TRBV7-2
clone size: -
D gene: -
J gene: TRBJ1-1
CDR3 protein: CASTTAWNTEAFF
CDR3 DNA: TGTGCCAGCACCACGGCGTGGAACACTGAAGCTTTCTTT

V gene: TRBV5-1
clone size: -
D gene: TRBD1
J gene: TRBJ2-7
CDR3 protein: CASSTSTGGYEQYF
CDR3 DNA: TGCGCCAGCAGCACCTCGACAGGGGGCTACGAGCAGTACTTC

V gene: TRBV30
clone size: -
D gene: -
J gene: TRBJ1-6
CDR3 protein: CAWRQLNSPLHF
CDR3 DNA: TGTGCCTGGAGGCAACTTAATTCACCCCTCCACTTT

V gene: TRBV7-2
clone size: -
D gene: TRBD2
J gene: TRBJ2-1
CDR3 protein: CASSFPGLAVNEQFF
CDR3 DNA: TGTGCCAGCAGCTTCCCGGGACTAGCGGTCAATGAGCAGTTCTTC

V gene: TRBV14
clone size: -
D gene: -
J gene: TRBJ2-3
CDR3 protein: CASSQDSHGQVGDTQYF
CDR3 DNA: TGTGCCAGCAGCCAAGACTCCCACGGCCAGGTGGGAGATACGCAGTATTTT

V gene: TRBV2
clone size: few
D gene: TRBD1
J gene: TRBJ1-2
CDR3 protein: CASSVRDSHGYTF
CDR3 DNA: TGTGCCAGCAGTGTCCGGGACAGCCATGGCTACACCTTC

V gene: TRBV6-2/TRBV6-3
clone size: -
D gene: -
J gene: TRBJ2-2
CDR3 protein: CASSFGGTFGTGELFF
CDR3 DNA: TGTGCCAGCAGTTTCGGCGGGACCTTCGGCACCGGGGAGCTGTTTTTT

V gene: TRBV7-8
clone size: few
D gene: -
J gene: TRBJ2-3
CDR3 protein: CASSLAPTLVGGDTQYF
CDR3 DNA: TGTGCCAGCAGCTTAGCGCCTACGCTAGTTGGGGGCGATACGCAGTATTTT

V gene: TRBV3-1
clone size: -
D gene: -
J gene: TRBJ1-1
CDR3 protein: CASQHGNTEAFF
CDR3 DNA: TGTGCCAGCCAGCACGGGAACACTGAAGCTTTCTTT

V gene: TRBV20-1
clone size: few
D gene: -
J gene: TRBJ2-3
CDR3 protein: CSARARQGGEVDTQYF
CDR3 DNA: TGCAGTGCTAGAGCCCGACAGGGAGGTGAGGTAGATACGCAGTATTTT